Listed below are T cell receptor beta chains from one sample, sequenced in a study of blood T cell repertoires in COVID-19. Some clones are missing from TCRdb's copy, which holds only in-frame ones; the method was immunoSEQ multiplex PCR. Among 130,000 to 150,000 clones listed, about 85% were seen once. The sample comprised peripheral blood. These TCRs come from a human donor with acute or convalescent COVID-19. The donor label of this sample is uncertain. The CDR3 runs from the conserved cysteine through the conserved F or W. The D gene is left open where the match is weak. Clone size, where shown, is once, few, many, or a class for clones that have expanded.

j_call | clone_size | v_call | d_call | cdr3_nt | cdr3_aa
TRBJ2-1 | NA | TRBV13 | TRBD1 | TGTGCCAGCAGCCCCTCCGGGACAGGGCCCTACAATGAGCAGTTCTTC | CASSPSGTGPYNEQFF
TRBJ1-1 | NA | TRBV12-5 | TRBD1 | TGTGCTAGTGGTTTGGAAAGAGGACAGGGACACACTGAAGCTTTCTTT | CASGLERGQGHTEAFF
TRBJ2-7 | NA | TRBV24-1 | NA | TGTGCCACCAGTGAGGGCCTAGGGGGCGGGGAGCCCTACGAGCAGTACTTC | CATSEGLGGGEPYEQYF
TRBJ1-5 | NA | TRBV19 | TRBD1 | TGTGCCAGTAGTAGTGACAGGGGGAATCAGCCCCAGCATTTT | CASSSDRGNQPQHF
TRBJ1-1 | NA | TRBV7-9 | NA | TGTGCCAGCAGCTCGAACTGGTTTGAAGCTTTCTTT | CASSSNWFEAFF
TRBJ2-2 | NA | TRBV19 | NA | TGTGCCAGTAAGCGAACGTTAGTAGCGAACACCGGGGAGCTGTTTTTT | CASKRTLVANTGELFF
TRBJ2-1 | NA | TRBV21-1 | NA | TGTGCCAGCAGCATTCGTCTGGGGGCTCGGGACAATGAGCAGTTCTTC | CASSIRLGARDNEQFF
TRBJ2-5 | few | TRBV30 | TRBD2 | TGTGCCTGCACTAGCGGGGGGGATGGTGAGACCCAGTACTTC | CACTSGGDGETQYF
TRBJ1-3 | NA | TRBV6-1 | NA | TGTGCCAGCAGTGAAATAGGGGAAGATGCTGGAAACACCATATATTTT | CASSEIGEDAGNTIYF
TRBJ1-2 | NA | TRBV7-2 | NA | TGTGCCAGCAGCGAAATCAAGGGGGACTATGGCTACACCTTC | CASSEIKGDYGYTF
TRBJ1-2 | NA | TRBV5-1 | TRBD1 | TGCGCCAGCAGCCCCGGACAGGGCCCTAACTATGGCTACACCTTC | CASSPGQGPNYGYTF
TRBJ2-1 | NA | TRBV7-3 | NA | TGTGCCAGCAGCTTGAACTATCCCGACAATGAGCAGTTCTTC | CASSLNYPDNEQFF
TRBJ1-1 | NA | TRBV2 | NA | TGTGCCAGCAGGGGGGCCATGGGAAGTCAAAGGAAGAACACTGAAGCTTTCTTT | CASRGAMGSQRKNTEAFF
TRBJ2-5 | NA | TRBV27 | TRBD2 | TGTGCCAGCAGGGTGGGACTAGCGGGGGGAACGGTGACCCAGTACTTC | CASRVGLAGGTVTQYF
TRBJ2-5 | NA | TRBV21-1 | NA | TGTGCCAGCAGCAAAGCGACTAGTTCGGTGGAGACCCAGTACTTC | CASSKATSSVETQYF
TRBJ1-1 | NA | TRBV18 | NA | TGTGCCAGCTCACCAGGGGGGGCCCAATTGAACACTGAAGCTTTCTTT | CASSPGGAQLNTEAFF
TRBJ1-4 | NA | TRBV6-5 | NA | TGTGCCAGCAGACGAGCGACAACTAATGAAAAACTGTTTTTT | CASRRATTNEKLFF
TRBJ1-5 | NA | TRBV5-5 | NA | TGTGCCAGCAGCCCGGACCTAAACAGGGACCAGCCCCAGCATTTT | CASSPDLNRDQPQHF
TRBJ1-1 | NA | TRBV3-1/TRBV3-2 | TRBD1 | TGTGCCAGCAGCCAACCGGGACAGGAAGCTTTCTTT | CASSQPGQEAFF
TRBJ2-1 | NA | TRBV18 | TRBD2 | TGTGCCAGCTCACCCGGGACTAGGGATGAGCAGTTCTTC | CASSPGTRDEQFF
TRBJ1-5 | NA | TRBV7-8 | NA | TGTGCCAGCAGCTTCTCTGGCCAGCCCCAGCATTTT | CASSFSGQPQHF
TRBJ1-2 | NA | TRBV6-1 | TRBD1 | TGTGCCAGCAGTGAAGCGCAGACAGGGAGATATGGCTACACCTTC | CASSEAQTGRYGYTF
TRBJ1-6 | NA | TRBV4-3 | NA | TGCGCCAGCAGCCAAGATCTTCGGAATTCACCCCTCCACTTT | CASSQDLRNSPLHF
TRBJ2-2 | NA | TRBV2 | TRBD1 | TGTGCCAGCACCAATCCGGGACAGGGGAACACCGGGGAGCTGTTTTTT | CASTNPGQGNTGELFF
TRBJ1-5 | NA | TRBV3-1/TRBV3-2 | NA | TGTGCCAGCAGCCAAGAGGCGGGGGGCGGTCAGCCCCAGCATTTT | CASSQEAGGGQPQHF
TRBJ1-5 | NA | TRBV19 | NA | TGTGCCAGTAGTATGAATTACTGGGGCGAGCCCCAGCATTTT | CASSMNYWGEPQHF
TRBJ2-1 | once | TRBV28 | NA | TGTGCCAGCAGCTCCCCCTCCGCGAAAGAGCAGTTCTTC | CASSSPSAKEQFF
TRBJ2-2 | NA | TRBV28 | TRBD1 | TGTGCCAGCAGTCCCCATCGGACAGGGGGTTACACCGGGGAGCTGTTTTTT | CASSPHRTGGYTGELFF
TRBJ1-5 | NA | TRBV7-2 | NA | TGTGCCAGCAGCTTAGGCAATGAGCAGCCCCAGCATTTT | CASSLGNEQPQHF
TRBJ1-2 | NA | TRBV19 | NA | TGTGCCAGTAGTAGGACCCGGGATAACTATGGCTACACCTTC | CASSRTRDNYGYTF
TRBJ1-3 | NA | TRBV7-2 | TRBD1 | TGTGCCAGCAGACCTACAGGGGGCGCTTCTGGAAACACCATATATTTT | CASRPTGGASGNTIYF
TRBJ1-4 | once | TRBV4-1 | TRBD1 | TGCGCCAGCAGCCGCCCACCCGGGACAGGGGGAGAAAAACTGTTTTTT | CASSRPPGTGGEKLFF
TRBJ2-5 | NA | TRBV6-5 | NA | TGTGCCAGCAGCCAGTCAGAGACCCAGTACTTC | CASSQSETQYF
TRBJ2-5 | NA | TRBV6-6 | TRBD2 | TGTGCCAGCAGTGCGACGGGGGGGCCCGGGACCCAGTACTTC | CASSATGGPGTQYF
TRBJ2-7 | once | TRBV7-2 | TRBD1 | TGTGCCAGCAGCTCCGGGACAGGGTACCCCGAGCAGTACTTC | CASSSGTGYPEQYF
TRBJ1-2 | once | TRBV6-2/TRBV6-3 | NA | TGTGCCAGCAGCCCCTCGGATGGCTACACCTTC | CASSPSDGYTF
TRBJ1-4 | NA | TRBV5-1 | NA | TGCGCCAGCAGCTTGGCCGGGGGGCCATCGCTTGGTGAAAAACTGTTTTTT | CASSLAGGPSLGEKLFF
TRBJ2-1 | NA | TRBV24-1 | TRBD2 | TGTGCCACCAGTGATTCACTAGCGGGGGGGCCCTCGGATGAGCAGTTCTTC | CATSDSLAGGPSDEQFF
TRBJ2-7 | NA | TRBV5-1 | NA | TGCGCCAGCAGCTTGGGTTTGACAGTGGATTCCTACGAGCAGTACTTC | CASSLGLTVDSYEQYF
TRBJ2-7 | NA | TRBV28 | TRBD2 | TGTGCCAGCAGTTTAGCGGGGGGACCGCCCTACGAGCAGTACTTC | CASSLAGGPPYEQYF
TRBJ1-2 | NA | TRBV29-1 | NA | TGCAGCGTTGAAGATCACATTGTGGCGGAATATGGCTACACCTTC | CSVEDHIVAEYGYTF
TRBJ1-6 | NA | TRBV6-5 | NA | TGTGCCAGCAGACAGGGATCCAATTCACCCCTCCACTTT | CASRQGSNSPLHF
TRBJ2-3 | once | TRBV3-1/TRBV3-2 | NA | TGTGCCAGCAACGCACAGGGAGATACGCAGTATTTT | CASNAQGDTQYF
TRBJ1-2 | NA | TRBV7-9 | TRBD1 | TGTGCCAGCAGCCGACAGGGGGAGCGCTATGGCTACACCTTC | CASSRQGERYGYTF
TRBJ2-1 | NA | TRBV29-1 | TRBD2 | TGCAGCGTTTCGGTAGCGGGTTACAATGAGCAGTTCTTC | CSVSVAGYNEQFF
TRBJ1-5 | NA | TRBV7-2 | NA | TGTGCCAGCAGATCCGCATCGGGCAATCAGCCCCAGCATTTT | CASRSASGNQPQHF
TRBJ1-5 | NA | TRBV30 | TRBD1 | TGTGCCTGGAGTGGACAGGGGACGGGCAATCAGCCCCAGCATTTT | CAWSGQGTGNQPQHF